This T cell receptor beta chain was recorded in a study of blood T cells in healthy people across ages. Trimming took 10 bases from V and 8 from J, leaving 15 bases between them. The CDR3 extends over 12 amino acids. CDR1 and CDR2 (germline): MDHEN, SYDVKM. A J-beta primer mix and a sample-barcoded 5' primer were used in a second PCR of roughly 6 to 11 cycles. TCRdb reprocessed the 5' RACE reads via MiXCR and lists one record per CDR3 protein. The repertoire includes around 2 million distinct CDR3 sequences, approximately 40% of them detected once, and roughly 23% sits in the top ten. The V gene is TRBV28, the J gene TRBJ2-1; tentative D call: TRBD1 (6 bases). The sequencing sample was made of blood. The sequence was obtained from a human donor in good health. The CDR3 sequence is CATCRRTDEQFF. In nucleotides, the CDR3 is TGTGCCACCTGCCGCCGGACAGATGAGCAGTTCTTC. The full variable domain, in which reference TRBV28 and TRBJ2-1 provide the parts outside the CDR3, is DVKVTQSSRYLVKRTGEKVFLECVQDMDHENMFWYRQDPGLGLRLIYFSYDVKMKEKGDIPEGYSVSREKKERFSLILESASTNQTSMYLCATCRRTDEQFFGPGTRLTVL.